This record covers a single TCR beta chain. This entry is derived from a study of blood T cell repertoires in COVID-19. The overall study: The origin of the acute and convalescent COVID-19 samples was the United States, Italy and Spain. In each case, the material was cDNA or gDNA derived from T cells, B-cell-depleted T cells, or PBMCs.

In the original workflow: Using reference gene primer amplification, nucleated cell counts were estimated. This table comes from immunoSEQ multiplex PCR, and its TCRdb copy is limited to in-frame clones, with some not included. The V and J calls and clone size come from that table; D and trimming were worked out from the DNA. The data show some 48,000 clones, around 90% seen once. Trimming stripped 2 bases from V and 0 bases from J, with 7 bases between. CDR3 size: 15 residues. Germline CDR1 reads SGHVS; CDR2 reads FQNEAQ. This receptor was identified in a human donor in a cohort sampled during active COVID-19. The sample was peripheral blood. V and J are TRBV7-8 and TRBJ1-4; D is unresolved. The CDR3 sequence: CASSLRRSTNEKLFF. The CDR3 region has the DNA TGTGCCAGCAGCTTAAGGAGGTCAACTAATGAAAAACTGTTTTTT.